This paragraph covers one T cell receptor beta chain sequence. In the authors' methods: Reference gene primer amplification gave nucleated cell count estimates. TCRdb keeps only in-frame clones here, not all; method: immunoSEQ multiplex PCR. V and J calls and clone size are given by that table; D and trimming were obtained from the DNA. In the table there are just over 300,000 clones, 89% of which are singletons. The sample originates from a study of blood T cell repertoires in COVID-19. Across the study: T cells, B-cell-depleted T cells, or PBMCs provided the cDNA or gDNA that served as material.

Losses at the gene ends were 2 bases for V and 8 bases for J; bases not matched to a gene: 6. CDR1 and CDR2 from the germline V gene are SGHTA and FQGNSA. This CDR3 region has 14 residues. Allocation to cohorts depended on clinical history reported by the participants. This receptor was identified in a woman between 40 and 55 years old who had recovered from COVID-19. The chain is built from TRBV7-2 and TRBJ2-1, with 7 bases aligning to TRBD1. Sequencing was performed on PBMCs or T cells enriched from blood (not recorded which). Written as DNA, the CDR3 is TGTGCCAGCAGCTTAAGGGGGACAGTTTATGAGCAGTTCTTC. Its protein is CASSLRGTVYEQFF.